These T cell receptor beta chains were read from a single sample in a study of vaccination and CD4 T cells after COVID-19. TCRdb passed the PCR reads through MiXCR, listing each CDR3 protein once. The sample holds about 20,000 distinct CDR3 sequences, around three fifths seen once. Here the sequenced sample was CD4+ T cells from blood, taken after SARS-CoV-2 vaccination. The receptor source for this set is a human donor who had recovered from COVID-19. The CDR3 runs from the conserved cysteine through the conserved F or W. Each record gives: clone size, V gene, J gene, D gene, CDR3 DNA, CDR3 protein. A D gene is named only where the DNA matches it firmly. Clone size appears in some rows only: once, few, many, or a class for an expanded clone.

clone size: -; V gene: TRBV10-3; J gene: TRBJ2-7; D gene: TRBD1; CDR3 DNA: TGTGCCATCGGTGGACAGGGGGCCTTCGACGAGCAGTACTTC; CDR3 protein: CAIGGQGAFDEQYF
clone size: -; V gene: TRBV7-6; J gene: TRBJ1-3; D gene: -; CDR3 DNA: TGTGCCAGCAGCTTAGCGGTGGGGCCGGGAAACACCATATATTTT; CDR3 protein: CASSLAVGPGNTIYF
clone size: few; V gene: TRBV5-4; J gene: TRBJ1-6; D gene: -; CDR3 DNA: TGTGCCAGCAGCTTCCTGCAGTCTAATTCACCCCTCCACTTT; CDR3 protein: CASSFLQSNSPLHF
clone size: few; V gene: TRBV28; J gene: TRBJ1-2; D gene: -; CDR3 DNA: TGTGCCAGCAGTTTAGGGTTCGATGGCTACACCTTC; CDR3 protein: CASSLGFDGYTF
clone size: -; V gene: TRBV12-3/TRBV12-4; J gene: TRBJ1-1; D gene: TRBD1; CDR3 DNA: TGTGCCAGCAGAAGAGACAGGGATAGCTCTGAAGCTTTCTTT; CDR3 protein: CASRRDRDSSEAFF
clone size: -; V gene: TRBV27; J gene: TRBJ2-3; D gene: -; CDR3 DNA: TGTGCCAGCAGTTTATCGGCCGGATCGCTTGCGTATTTT; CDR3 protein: CASSLSAGSLAYF
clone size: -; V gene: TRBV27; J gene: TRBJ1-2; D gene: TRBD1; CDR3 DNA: TGTGCCAGCAGTTTTTCACAGGGGGCTGGCTACACCTTC; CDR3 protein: CASSFSQGAGYTF
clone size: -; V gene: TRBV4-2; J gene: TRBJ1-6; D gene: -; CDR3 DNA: TGTGCCAGCAGCCAAGAACGACAGTCTCATTCACCCCTCCACTTT; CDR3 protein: CASSQERQSHSPLHF
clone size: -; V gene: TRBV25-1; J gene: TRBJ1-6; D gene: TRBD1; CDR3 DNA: TGTGCCAGCAATCAACAGGGGTGGAATTCACCCCTCCACTTT; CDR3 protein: CASNQQGWNSPLHF
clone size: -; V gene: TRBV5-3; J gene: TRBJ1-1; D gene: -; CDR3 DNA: TGTGCCAGAAGCTTACTTGACGGCGCCGACACTGAAGCTTTCTTT; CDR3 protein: CARSLLDGADTEAFF
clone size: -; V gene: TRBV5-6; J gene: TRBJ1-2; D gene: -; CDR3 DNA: TGTGCCAGCAGCTTAAGGGGCTATGGCTACACCTTC; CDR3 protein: CASSLRGYGYTF
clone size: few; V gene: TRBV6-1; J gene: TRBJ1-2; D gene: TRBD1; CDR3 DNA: TGTGCCAGCAGTGACCTGACAGGGCAAGGCTACACCTTC; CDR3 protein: CASSDLTGQGYTF
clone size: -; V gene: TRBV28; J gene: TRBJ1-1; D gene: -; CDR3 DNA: TGTGCCAGCAGTTTGGGGGGAAGCAAAGCTTTGCGGGCTTTCTTT; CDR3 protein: CASSLGGSKALRAFF
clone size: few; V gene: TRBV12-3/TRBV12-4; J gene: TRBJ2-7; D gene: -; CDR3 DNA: TGTGCCAGCAGTTATCAGAACAACGAGCAGTACTTC; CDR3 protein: CASSYQNNEQYF
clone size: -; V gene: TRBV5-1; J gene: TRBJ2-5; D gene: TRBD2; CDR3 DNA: TGCGCCAGCACCTCGGGGGAGCGGGAGGGGGAGACCCAGTACTTC; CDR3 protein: CASTSGEREGETQYF
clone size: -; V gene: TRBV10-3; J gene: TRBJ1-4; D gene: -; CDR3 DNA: TGTGCCATCAGTGAGGACACAACTAATGAAAAACTGTTTTTT; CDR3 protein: CAISEDTTNEKLFF
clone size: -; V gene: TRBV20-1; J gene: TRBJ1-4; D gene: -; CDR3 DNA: TGCAGTGCTAGATCCGACAGTTTGGAAAAACTGTTTTTT; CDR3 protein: CSARSDSLEKLFF
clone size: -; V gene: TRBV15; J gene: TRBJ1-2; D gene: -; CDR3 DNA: TGTGCCACCAGCAAACTGGACAGCTTCAACTATGGCTACACCTTC; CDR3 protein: CATSKLDSFNYGYTF
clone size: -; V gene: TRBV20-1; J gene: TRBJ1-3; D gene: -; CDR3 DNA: TGCAGTGCTAGGGGGAACTCTGGAAACACCATATATTTT; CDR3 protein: CSARGNSGNTIYF
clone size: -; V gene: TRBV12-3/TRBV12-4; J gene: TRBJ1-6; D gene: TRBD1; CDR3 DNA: TGTGCCAGCAGTTCGGACAGGGGGCAGTCACCCCTCCACTTT; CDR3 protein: CASSSDRGQSPLHF
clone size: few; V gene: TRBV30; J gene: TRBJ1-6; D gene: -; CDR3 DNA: TGTGCCTGGAGTGTCCGGAGCTCCTATAATTCACCCCTCCACTTT; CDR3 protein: CAWSVRSSYNSPLHF
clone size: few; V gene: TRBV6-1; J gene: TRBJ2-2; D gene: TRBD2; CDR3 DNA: TGTGCCAGCAGCCCAGCGGGAGCCAGGAACACCGGGGAGCTGTTTTTT; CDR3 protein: CASSPAGARNTGELFF
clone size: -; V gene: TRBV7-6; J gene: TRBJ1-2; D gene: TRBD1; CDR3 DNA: TGTGCCAGCAGCCCCCGGGACAGGGCATACTATGGCTACACCTTC; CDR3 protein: CASSPRDRAYYGYTF
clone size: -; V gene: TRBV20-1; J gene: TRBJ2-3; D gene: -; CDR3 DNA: TGCAGTGGGGACCGGAGCTATTCAGATACGCAGTATTTT; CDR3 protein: CSGDRSYSDTQYF
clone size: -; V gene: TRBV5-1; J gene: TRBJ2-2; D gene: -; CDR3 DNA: TGCGCCAGCAGCCGGGACCAGGTGAACACCGGGGAGCTGTTTTTT; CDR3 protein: CASSRDQVNTGELFF
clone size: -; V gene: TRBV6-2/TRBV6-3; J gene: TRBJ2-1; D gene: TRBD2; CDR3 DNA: TGTGCCAGCCGGTCTAGCGGGATGGGGTATGAGCAGTTCTTC; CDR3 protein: CASRSSGMGYEQFF
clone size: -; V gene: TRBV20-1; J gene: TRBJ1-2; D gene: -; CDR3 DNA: TGCAGTGGGTTCGGGAGTAACTATGGCTACACCTTC; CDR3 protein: CSGFGSNYGYTF
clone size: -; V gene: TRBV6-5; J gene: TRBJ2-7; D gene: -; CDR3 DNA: TGTGCCAGCAGTTACAGAGGGCCCATCGAGCAGTACTTC; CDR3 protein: CASSYRGPIEQYF
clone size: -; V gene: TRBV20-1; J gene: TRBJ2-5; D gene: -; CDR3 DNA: TGCAGTGCTAGAGGCTACAGGTGGGCCCCGGGACCACAAGAGACCCAGTACTTC; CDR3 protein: CSARGYRWAPGPQETQYF
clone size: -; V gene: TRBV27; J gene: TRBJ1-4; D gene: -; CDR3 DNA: TGTGCCAGCAGGACGATGCCTAATGAAAAACTGTTTTTT; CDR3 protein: CASRTMPNEKLFF
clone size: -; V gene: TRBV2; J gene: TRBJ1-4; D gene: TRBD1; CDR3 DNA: TGTGCCAGCAGTGAAGAAGGGACAGGGAATGAAAAACTGTTTTTT; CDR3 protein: CASSEEGTGNEKLFF
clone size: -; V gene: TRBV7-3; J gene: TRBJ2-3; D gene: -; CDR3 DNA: TGTGCCAGCAGCCCCCGAGCAGGAGCAAGAGATACGCAGTATTTT; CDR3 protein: CASSPRAGARDTQYF
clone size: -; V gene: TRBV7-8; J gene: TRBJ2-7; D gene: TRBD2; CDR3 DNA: TGTGCCAGCAGCTTCCGACTAGCTCTCTGGTCTGAGCAGTACTTC; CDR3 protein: CASSFRLALWSEQYF
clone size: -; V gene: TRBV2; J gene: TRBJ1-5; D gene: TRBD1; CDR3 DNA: TGTGCCAGCAGTGTGACAGGGCTAAGCAATCAGCCCCAGCATTTT; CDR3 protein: CASSVTGLSNQPQHF
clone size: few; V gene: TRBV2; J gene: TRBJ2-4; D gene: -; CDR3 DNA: TGTGCCAGCAATCGAGTAGCCAAAAACATTCAGTACTTC; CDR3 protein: CASNRVAKNIQYF
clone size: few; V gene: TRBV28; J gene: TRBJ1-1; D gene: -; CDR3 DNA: TGTGCCAGCGGGGGACCCGGCGGGGCTTTCTTT; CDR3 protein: CASGGPGGAFF
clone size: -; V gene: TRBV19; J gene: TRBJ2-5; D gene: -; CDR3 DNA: TGTGCCAGTAGTATGCCCGGAAGAGAGACCCAGTACTTC; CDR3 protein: CASSMPGRETQYF
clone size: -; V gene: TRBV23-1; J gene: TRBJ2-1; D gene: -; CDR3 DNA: TGCGCCAGCAGTCAGGAGACAACAGGGGACTACCAGTCTCCTTACAATGAGCAGTTCTTC; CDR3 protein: CASSQETTGDYQSPYNEQFF
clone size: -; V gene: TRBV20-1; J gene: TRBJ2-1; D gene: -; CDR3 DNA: TGCAGTGCTAGAGACGGCAGCCGAGGATTCACCTACAATGAGCAGTTCTTC; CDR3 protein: CSARDGSRGFTYNEQFF